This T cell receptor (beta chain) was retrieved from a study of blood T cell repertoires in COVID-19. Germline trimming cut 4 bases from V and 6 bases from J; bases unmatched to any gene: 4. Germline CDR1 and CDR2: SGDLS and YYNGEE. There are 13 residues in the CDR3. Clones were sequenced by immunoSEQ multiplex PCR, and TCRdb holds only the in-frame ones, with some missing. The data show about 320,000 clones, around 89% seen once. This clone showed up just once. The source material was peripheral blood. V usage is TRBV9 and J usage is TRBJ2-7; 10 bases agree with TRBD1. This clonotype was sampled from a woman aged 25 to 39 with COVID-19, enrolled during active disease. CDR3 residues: CASSLGQGGEQYF. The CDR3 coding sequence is TGTGCCAGCAGCTTAGGACAGGGGGGCGAGCAGTACTTC.